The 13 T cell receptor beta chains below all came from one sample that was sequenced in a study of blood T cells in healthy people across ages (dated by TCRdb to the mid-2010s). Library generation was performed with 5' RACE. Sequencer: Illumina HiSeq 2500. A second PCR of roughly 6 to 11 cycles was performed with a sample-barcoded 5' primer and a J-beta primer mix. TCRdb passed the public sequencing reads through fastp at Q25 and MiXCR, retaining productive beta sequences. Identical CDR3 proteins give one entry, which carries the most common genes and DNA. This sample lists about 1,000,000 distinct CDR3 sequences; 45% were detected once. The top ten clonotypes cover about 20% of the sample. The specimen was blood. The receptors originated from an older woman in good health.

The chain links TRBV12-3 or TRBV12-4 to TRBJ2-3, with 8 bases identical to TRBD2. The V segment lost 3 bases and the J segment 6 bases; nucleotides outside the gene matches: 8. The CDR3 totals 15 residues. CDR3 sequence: CASSFLGAGVDTQYF. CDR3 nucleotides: TGTGCCAGCAGTTTTCTGGGAGCGGGAGTCGATACGCAGTATTTT.

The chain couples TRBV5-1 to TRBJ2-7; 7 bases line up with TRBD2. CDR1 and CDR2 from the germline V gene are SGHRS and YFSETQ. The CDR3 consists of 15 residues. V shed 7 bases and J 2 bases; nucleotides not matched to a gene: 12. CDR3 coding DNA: TGCGCCAGCGCCCTAACGAGGGGAGGGGCCTACGAGCAGTACTTC. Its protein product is CASALTRGGAYEQYF.

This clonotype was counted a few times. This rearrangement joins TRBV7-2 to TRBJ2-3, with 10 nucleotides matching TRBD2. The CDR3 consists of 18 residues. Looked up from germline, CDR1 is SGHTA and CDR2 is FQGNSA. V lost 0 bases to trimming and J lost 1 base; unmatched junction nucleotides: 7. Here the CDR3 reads CASSLALGLAGGTDTQYF. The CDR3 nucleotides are TGTGCCAGCAGCTTAGCGCTCGGGCTAGCGGGAGGCACAGATACGCAGTATTTT. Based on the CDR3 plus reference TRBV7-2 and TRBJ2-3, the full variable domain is GAGVSQSPSNKVTEKGKDVELRCDPISGHTALYWYRQSLGQGLEFLIYFQGNSAPDKSGLPSDRFSAERTGGSVSTLTIQRTQQEDSAVYLCASSLALGLAGGTDTQYFGPGTRLTVL.

CDR3 coding DNA: TGCAGTGCTAGAGAGAGGACAGCCCAAGAGACCCAGTACTTC. Encoded protein: CSARERTAQETQYF. The gene calls are TRBV20-1 and TRBJ2-5; perhaps TRBD1 as D (6 bases). Germline lookup yields CDR1 DFQATT and CDR2 SNEGSKA (reference sequence). CDR3 size: 14 residues. Trimming removed 0 bases from V and 1 base from J, with 9 bases in between.

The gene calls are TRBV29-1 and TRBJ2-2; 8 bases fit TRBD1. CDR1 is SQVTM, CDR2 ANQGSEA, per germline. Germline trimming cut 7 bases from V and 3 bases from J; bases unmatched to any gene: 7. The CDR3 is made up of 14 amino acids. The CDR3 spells CSALDRGYTGELFF. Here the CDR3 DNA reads TGCAGCGCCCTCGACAGGGGTTACACCGGGGAGCTGTTTTTT.

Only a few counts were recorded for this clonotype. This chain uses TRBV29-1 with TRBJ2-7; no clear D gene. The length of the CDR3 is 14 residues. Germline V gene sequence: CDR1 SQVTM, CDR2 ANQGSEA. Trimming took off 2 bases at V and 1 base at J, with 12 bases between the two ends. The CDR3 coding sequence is TGCAGCGTTGAACTTGGGGTTCGGTCCTACGAGCAGTACTTC. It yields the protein CSVELGVRSYEQYF.

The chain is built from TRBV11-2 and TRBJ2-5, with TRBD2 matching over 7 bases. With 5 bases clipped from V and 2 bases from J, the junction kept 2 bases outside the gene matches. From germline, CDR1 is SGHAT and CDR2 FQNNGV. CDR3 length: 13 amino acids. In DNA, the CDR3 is TGTGCCAGCAGCGGGACTATGCAAGAGACCCAGTACTTC. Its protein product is CASSGTMQETQYF.

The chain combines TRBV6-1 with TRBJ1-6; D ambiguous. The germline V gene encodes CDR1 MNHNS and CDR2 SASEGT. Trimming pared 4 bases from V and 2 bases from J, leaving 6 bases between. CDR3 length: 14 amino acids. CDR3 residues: CASSGATYNSPLHF. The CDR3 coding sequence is TGTGCCAGCAGTGGTGCGACCTATAATTCACCCCTCCACTTT.

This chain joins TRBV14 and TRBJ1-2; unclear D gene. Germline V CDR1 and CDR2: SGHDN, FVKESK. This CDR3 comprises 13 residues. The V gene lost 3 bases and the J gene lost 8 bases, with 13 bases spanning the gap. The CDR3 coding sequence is TGTGCCAGCAGCCAGGGGAACCTGAGGGGCTACACCTTC. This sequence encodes CASSQGNLRGYTF. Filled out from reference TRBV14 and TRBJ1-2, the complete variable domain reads EAGVTQFPSHSVIEKGQTVTLRCDPISGHDNLYWYRRVMGKEIKFLLHFVKESKQDESGMPNNRFLAERTGGTYSTLKVQPAELEDSGVYFCASSQGNLRGYTFGSGTRLTVV.

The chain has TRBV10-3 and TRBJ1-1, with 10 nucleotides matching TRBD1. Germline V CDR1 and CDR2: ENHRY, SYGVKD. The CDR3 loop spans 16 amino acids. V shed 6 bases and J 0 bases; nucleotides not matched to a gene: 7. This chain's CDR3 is CAIRPGTGDLNTEAFF. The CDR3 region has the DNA TGTGCCATCAGACCCGGGACAGGGGACTTGAACACTGAAGCTTTCTTT.

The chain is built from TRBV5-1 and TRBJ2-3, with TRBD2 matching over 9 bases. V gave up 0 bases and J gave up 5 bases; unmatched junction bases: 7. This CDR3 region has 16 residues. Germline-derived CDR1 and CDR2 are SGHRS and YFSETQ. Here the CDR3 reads CASSLEPSGNRDTQYF. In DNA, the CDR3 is TGCGCCAGCAGCTTGGAACCTAGCGGGAATAGAGATACGCAGTATTTT.

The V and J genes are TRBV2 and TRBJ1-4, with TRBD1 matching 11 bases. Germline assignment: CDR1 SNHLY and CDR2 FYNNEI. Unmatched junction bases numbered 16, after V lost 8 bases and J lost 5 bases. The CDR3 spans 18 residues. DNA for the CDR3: TGTGCCAGCGGACGAGGGCGGGACAGGGGGACACTAAATGAAAAACTGTTTTTT. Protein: CASGRGRDRGTLNEKLFF.

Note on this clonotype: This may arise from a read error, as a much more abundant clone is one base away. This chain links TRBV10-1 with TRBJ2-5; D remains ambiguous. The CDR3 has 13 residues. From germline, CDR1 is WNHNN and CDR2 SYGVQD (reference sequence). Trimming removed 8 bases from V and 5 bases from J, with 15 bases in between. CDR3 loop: CASGPTMGETQYF. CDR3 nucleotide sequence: TGCGCCAGCGGTCCAACTATGGGGGAGACCCAGTACTTC.